This TCR beta chain was captured by sequencing in a study of T cells in Graves' hyperthyroidism and ophthalmopathy. Amplification targeted TCR beta CDR3 regions from RNA transcripts. The TCR CDR3 was amplified in a first-round RT-PCR using the HTBI primer set. TCRdb reprocessed the multiplex PCR reads with MiXCR, giving one entry per CDR3 protein. The sample lists hundreds of thousands of distinct CDR3 sequences, roughly 32% seen once, with about a third in the top ten. Trimming removed 3 bases from V and 3 bases from J, with 6 bases in between. This CDR3 comprises 12 residues. The germline V gene encodes CDR1 SGHTA and CDR2 FQGNSA.

The source is a woman aged 40-49 years with Graves' hyperthyroidism. The J gene is TRBJ2-7, the V gene TRBV7-2; D gene uncertain. Sequenced sample: blood. The CDR3 DNA follows: TGTGCCAGCAGCTTTGTGGGCTACGAGCAGTACTTC. It specifies CASSFVGYEQYF.